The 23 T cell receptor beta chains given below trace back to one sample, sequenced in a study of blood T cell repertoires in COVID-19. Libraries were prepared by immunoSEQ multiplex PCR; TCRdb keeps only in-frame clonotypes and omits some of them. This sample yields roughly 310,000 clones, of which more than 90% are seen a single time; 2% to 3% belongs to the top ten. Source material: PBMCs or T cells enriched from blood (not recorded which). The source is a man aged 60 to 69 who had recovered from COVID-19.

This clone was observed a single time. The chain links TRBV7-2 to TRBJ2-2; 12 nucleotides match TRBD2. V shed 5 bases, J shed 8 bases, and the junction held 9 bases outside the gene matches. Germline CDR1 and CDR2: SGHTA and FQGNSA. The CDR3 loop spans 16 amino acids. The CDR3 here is CASSPRTSGAGGELFF. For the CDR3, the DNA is TGTGCCAGCAGCCCGAGGACTAGCGGGGCGGGGGGGGAGCTGTTTTTT.

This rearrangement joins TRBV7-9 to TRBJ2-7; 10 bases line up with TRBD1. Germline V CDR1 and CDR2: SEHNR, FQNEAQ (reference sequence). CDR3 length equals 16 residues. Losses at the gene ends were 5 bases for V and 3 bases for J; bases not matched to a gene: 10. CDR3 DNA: TGTGCCAGCAGCAAAAGACAGGGGGCTGGATACTACGAGCAGTACTTC. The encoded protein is CASSKRQGAGYYEQYF.

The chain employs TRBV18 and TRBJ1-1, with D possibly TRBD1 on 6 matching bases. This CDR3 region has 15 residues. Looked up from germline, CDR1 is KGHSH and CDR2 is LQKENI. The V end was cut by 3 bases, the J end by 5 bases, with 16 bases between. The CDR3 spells CASSPVRPGETEAFF. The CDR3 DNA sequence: TGTGCCAGCTCACCGGTCCGGCCAGGGGAAACTGAAGCTTTCTTT.

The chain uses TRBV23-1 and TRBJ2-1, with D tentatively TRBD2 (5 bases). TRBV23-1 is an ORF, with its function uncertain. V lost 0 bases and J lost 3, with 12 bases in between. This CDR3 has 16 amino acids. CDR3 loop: CASSQSDRTYYNEQFF. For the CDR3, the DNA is TGCGCCAGCAGTCAATCAGATAGGACTTACTACAATGAGCAGTTCTTC.

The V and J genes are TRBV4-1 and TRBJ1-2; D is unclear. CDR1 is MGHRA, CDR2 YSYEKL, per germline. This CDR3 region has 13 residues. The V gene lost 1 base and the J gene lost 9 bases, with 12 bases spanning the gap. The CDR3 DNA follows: TGCGCCAGCAGCCAAGGGGAGGGAACGAGCTACACCTTC. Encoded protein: CASSQGEGTSYTF.

The CDR3 protein is CASSLAGANTGELFF. DNA of the CDR3: TGTGCCAGCAGCTTGGCAGGGGCTAACACCGGGGAGCTGTTTTTT. The chain has TRBV5-5 and TRBJ2-2; tentative D call: TRBD1 (6 bases). Germline lookup yields CDR1 SGHKS and CDR2 YYEKEE (reference sequence). This CDR3 comprises 15 residues. The V end was cut by 0 bases, the J end by 2 bases, with 8 bases between.

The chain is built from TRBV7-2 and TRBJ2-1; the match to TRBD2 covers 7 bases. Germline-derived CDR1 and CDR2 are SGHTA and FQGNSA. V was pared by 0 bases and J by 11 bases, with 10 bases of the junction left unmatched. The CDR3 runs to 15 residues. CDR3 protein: CASSLARGLEVKQFF. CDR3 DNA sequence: TGTGCCAGCAGCTTAGCCCGCGGACTAGAGGTTAAGCAGTTCTTC.

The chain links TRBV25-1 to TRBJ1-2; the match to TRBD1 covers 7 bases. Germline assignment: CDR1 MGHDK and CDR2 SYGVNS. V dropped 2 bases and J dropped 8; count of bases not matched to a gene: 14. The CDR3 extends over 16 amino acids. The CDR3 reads CASSEQGQLNSLGYTF. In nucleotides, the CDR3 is TGTGCCAGCAGTGAACAGGGACAGCTAAACTCCTTAGGCTACACCTTC.

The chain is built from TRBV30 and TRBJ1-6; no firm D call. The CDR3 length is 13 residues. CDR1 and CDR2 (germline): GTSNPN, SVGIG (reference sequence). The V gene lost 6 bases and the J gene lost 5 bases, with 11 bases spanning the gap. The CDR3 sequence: CACKTLHNSPLHF. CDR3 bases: TGTGCCTGCAAGACATTACATAATTCACCCCTCCACTTT.

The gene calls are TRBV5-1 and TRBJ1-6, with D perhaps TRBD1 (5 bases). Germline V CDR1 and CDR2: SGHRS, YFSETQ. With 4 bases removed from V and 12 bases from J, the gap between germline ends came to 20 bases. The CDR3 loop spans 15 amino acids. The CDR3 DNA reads TGCGCCAGCAGCCCGGCCGGGGGTGAACTCCGACCCCTCCACTTT. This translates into CASSPAGGELRPLHF.

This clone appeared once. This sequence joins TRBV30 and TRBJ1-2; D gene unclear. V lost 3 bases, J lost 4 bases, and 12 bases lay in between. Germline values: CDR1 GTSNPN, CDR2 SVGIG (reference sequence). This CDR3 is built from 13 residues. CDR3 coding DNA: TGTGCCTGGAGGACGGACTATCTCTATGGCTACACCTTC. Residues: CAWRTDYLYGYTF.

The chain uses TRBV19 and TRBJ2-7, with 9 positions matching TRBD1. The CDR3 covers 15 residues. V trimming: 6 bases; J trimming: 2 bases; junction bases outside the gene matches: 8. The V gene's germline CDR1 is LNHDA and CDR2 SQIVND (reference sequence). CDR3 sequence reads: CASSQQGALAYEQYF. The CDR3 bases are TGTGCCAGTAGCCAACAGGGGGCGTTAGCCTACGAGCAGTACTTC.

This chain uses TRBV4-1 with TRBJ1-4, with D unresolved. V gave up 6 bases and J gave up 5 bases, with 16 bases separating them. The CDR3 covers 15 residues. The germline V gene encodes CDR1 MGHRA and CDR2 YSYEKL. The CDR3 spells CASSPRGSLNEKLFF. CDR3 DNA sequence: TGCGCCAGCAGTCCCCGGGGAAGCCTAAATGAAAAACTGTTTTTT.

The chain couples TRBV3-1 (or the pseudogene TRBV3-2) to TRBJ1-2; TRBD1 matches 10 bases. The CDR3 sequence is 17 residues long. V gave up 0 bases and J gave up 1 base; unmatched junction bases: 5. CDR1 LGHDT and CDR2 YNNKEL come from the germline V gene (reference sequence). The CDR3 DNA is TGTGCCAGCAGCCAAGAATATTGGACAGGGGGTAACTATGGCTACACCTTC. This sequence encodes CASSQEYWTGGNYGYTF.

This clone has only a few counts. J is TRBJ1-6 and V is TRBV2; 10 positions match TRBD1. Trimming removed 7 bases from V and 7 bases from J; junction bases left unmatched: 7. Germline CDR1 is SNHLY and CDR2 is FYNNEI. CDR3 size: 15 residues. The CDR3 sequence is CASTPGTGDNSPLHF. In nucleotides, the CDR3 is TGTGCCAGCACCCCCGGGACAGGGGACAATTCACCCCTCCACTTT.

CDR3 region: CAWTREAVSTDTQYF. DNA for the CDR3: TGTGCCTGGACCCGCGAGGCGGTTAGCACAGATACGCAGTATTTT. The rearrangement joins TRBV30 to TRBJ2-3; D is unclear. Per germline, CDR1 GTSNPN and CDR2 SVGIG (reference sequence). This CDR3 is built from 15 residues. Trimming shortened V by 4 bases and J by 0 bases, and 14 bases separated the two germline ends. The full variable domain, rest sourced from reference TRBV30 and TRBJ2-3, is SQTIHQWPATLVQPVGSPLSLECTVEGTSNPNLYWYRQAAGRGLQLLFYSVGIGQISSEVPQNLSASRPQDRQFILSSKKLLLSDSGFYLCAWTREAVSTDTQYFGPGTRLTVL.

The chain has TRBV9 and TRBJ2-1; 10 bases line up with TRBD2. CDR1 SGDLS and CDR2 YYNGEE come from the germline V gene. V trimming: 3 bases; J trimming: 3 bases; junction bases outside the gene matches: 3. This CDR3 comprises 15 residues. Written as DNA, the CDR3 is TGTGCCAGCAGCGCCAGCGGGGGGGACTACAATGAGCAGTTCTTC. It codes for CASSASGGDYNEQFF.

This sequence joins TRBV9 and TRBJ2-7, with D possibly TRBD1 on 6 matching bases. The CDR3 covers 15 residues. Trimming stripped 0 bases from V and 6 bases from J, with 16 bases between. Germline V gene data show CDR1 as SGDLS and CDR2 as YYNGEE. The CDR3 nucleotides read TGTGCCAGCAGCGTAGCGGGCCGGGACACCTCCGAGCAGTACTTC. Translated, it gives CASSVAGRDTSEQYF.

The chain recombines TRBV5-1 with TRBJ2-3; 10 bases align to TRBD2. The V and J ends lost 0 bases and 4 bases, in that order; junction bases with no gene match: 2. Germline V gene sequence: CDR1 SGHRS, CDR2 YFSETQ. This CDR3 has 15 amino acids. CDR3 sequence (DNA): TGCGCCAGCAGCTTGGTACTAGCGGGGCCAGATACGCAGTATTTT. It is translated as CASSLVLAGPDTQYF.

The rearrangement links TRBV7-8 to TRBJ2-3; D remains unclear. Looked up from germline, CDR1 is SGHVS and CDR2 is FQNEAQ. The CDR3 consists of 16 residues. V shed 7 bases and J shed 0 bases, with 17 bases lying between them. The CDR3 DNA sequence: TGTGCCAGCATGGCTTCTCCTGCCTCGAGCACAGATACGCAGTATTTT. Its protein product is CASMASPASSTDTQYF.

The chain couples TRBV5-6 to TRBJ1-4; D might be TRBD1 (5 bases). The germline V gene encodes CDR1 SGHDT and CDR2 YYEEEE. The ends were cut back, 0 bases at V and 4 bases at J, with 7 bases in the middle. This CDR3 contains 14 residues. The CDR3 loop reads CASSLAGFNEKLFF. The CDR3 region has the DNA TGTGCCAGCAGCTTGGCAGGGTTTAATGAAAAACTGTTTTTT.

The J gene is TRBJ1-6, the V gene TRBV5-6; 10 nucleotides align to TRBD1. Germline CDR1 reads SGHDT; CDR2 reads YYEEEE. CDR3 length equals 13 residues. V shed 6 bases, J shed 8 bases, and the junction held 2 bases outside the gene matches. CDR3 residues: CASKGTGDSPLHF. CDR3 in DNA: TGTGCCAGCAAAGGGACAGGGGATTCACCCCTCCACTTT. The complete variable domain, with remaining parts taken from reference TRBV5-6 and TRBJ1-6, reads DAGVTQSPTHLIKTRGQQVTLRCSPKSGHDTVSWYQQALGQGPQFIFQYYEEEERQRGNFPDRFSGHQFPNYSSELNVNALLLGDSALYLCASKGTGDSPLHFGNGTRLTVT.

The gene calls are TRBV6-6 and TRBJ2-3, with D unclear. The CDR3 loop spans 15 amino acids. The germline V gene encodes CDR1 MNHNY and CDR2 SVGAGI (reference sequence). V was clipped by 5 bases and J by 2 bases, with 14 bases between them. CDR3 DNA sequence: TGTGCCAGCAGTCCCCTCGCGGTCCCCACAGATACGCAGTATTTT. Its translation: CASSPLAVPTDTQYF.